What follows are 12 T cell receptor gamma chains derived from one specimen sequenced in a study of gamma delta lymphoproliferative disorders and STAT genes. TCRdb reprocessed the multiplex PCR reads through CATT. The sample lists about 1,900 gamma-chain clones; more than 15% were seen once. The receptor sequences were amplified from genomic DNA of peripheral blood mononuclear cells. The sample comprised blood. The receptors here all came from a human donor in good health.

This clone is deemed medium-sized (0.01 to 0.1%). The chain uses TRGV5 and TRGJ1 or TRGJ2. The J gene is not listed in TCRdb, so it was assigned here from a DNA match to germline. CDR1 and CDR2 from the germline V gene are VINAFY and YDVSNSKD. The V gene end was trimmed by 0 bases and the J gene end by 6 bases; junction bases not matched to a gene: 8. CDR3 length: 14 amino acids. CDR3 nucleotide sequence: TGTGCCACCTGGGACAGGCCTATCCCTTATAAGAAACTCTTT. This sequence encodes CATWDRPIPYKKLF.

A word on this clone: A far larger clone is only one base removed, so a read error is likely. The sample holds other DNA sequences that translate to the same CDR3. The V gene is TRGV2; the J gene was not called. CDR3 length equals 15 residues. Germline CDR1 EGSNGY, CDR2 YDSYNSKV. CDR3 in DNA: TGTGCCACCTGGGACGCCTGTAGTAGTGATTGGATTAAGACGTTT. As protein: CATWDACSSDWIKTF.

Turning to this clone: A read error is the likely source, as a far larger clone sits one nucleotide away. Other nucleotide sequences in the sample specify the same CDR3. The DNA of the CDR3 is TGTGCCACCTGGGCACATGGGAAACTCTTT. It encodes CATWAHGKLF. This rearrangement joins TRGV4 to TRGJ1 or TRGJ2. The J gene comes from matching the DNA to germline here; TCRdb lacks it. Germline V gene sequence: CDR1 EGSTGY, CDR2 YDSYTSSV. The V and J ends lost 5 bases and 12 bases, in that order; junction bases with no gene match: 7. CDR3 length equals 10 residues.

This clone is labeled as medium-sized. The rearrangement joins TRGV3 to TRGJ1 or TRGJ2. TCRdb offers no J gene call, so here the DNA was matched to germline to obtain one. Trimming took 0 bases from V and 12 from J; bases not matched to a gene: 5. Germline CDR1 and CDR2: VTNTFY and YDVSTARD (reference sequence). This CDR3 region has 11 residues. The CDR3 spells CATWDRQGKLF. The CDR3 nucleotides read TGTGCCACCTGGGACAGGCAGGGGAAACTCTTT.

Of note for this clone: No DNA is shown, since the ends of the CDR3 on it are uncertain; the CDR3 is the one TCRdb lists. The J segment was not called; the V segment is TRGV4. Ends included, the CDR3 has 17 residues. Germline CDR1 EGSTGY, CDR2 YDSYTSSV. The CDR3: CATWDDARNSLAVEQHF.

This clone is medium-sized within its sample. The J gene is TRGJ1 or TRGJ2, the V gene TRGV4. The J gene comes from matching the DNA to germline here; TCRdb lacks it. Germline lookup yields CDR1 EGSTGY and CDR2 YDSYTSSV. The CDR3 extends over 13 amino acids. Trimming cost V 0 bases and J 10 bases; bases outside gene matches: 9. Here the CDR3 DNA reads TGTGCCACCTGGGATGGGCCTTTTTCCAAGAAACTCTTT. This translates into CATWDGPFSKKLF.

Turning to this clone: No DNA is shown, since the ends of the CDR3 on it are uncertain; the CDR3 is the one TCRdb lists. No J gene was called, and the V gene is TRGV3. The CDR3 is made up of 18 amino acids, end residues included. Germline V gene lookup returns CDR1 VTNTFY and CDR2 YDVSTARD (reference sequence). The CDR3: CATWDGIIRNSLAVGQHF.

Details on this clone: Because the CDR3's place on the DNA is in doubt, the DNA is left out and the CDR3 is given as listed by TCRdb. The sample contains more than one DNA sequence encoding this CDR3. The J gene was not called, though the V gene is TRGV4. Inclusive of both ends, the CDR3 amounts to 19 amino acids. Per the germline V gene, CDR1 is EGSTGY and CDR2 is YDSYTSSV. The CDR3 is CATWDINIIRNSLAVEQHF.

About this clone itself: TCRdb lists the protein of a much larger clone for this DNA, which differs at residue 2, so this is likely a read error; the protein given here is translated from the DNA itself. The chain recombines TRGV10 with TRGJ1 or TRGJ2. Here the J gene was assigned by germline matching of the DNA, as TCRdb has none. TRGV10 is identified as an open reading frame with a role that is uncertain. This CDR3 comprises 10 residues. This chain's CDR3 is CTAWDGEKLF. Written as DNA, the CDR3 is TGTACTGCGTGGGATGGGGAGAAACTCTTT.

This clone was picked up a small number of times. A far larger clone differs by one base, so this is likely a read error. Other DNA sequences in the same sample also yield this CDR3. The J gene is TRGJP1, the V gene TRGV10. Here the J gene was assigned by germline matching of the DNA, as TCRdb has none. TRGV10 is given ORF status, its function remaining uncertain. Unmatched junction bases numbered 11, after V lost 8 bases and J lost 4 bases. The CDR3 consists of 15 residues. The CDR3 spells CAAWDRRCTGWFKIF. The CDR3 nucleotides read TGTGCTGCGTGGGATCGACGATGCACTGGTTGGTTCAAGATATTT.

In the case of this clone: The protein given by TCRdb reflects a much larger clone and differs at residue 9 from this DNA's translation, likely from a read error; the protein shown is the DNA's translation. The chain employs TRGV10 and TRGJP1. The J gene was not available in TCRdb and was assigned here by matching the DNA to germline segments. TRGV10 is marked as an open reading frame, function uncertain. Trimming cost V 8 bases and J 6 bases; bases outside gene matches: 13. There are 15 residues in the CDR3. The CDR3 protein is CAAWDRRCSGWFKIF. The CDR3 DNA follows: TGTGCTGCGTGGGATCGGCGATGCTCTGGTTGGTTCAAGATATTT.

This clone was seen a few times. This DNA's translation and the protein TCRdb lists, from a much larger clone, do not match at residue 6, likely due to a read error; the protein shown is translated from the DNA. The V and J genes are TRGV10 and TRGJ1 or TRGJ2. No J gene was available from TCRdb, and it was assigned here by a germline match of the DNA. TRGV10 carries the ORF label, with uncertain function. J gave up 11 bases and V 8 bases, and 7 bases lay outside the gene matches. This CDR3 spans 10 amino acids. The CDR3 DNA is TGTGCTGCGTGGGATTGGGAGAAACTCTTT. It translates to CAAWDWEKLF.